This is a list of T cell receptor beta chains from one sample in a study of blood T cell repertoires in COVID-19. Sequencing used immunoSEQ multiplex PCR; TCRdb keeps in-frame clones, though not all of them. This table has about 330,000 clones, 92% appearing once. The specimen sequenced was PBMCs or T cells enriched from blood (not recorded which). These receptor sequences come from a woman aged 25-40 years who had recovered from COVID-19. CDR3s include the opening cysteine and the closing phenylalanine or tryptophan. A D gene is named only where the DNA matches it firmly. Clone size is given for some rows only: seen once, a few or many times, or a class if the clone is expanded.

d_call	v_call	j_call	clone_size	cdr3_aa	cdr3_nt
TRBD2	TRBV9	TRBJ2-3	NA	CASSVILAGGTDTQYF	TGTGCCAGCAGCGTAATCCTAGCGGGAGGGACAGATACGCAGTATTTT
NA	TRBV15	TRBJ1-6	NA	CATSGPTRQLGGSPLHF	TGTGCCACCAGCGGACCGACGCGACAGCTAGGGGGTTCACCCCTCCACTTT
NA	TRBV28	TRBJ2-7	NA	CASSPKSSYEQYF	TGTGCCAGCAGCCCTAAAAGCTCCTACGAGCAGTACTTC
NA	TRBV5-4	TRBJ2-5	NA	CASSLNGGRQETQYF	TGTGCCAGCAGCTTGAACGGAGGCAGACAAGAGACCCAGTACTTC
TRBD2	TRBV4-1	TRBJ2-2	NA	CASSHPGTSGIGNTGELFF	TGCGCCAGCAGCCACCCCGGGACTAGCGGGATAGGGAACACCGGGGAGCTGTTTTTT
TRBD2	TRBV5-1	TRBJ2-1	NA	CASSNSSGSYNEQFF	TGCGCCAGCAGTAACTCTAGCGGTTCCTACAATGAGCAGTTCTTC
TRBD2	TRBV19	TRBJ2-5	few	CASSIGLAGGRRPWTQYF	TGTGCCAGTAGTATAGGACTAGCGGGAGGAAGGCGTCCATGGACCCAGTACTTC
NA	TRBV18	TRBJ2-7	NA	CASSDTTYEQYF	TGTGCCAGCTCGGACACGACCTACGAGCAGTACTTC
NA	TRBV7-2	TRBJ2-7	NA	CASSPGTLGYEQYF	TGTGCCAGCAGCCCCGGGACATTAGGCTACGAGCAGTACTTC
TRBD1	TRBV7-2	TRBJ2-3	NA	CASSLAGTDTDTQYF	TGTGCCAGCAGCTTAGCGGGGACAGACACAGATACGCAGTATTTT
TRBD1	TRBV7-2	TRBJ1-1	few	CASSPYRGATEAFF	TGTGCCAGCAGCCCCTACAGGGGGGCCACTGAAGCTTTCTTT
NA	TRBV6-5	TRBJ2-3	NA	CASTFRTDTQYF	TGTGCCAGCACCTTCCGCACAGATACGCAGTATTTT
NA	TRBV18	TRBJ2-7	NA	CASSRGHRDEQYF	TGTGCCAGCTCACGAGGACATAGAGACGAGCAGTACTTC
NA	TRBV10-3	TRBJ1-1	once	CAISPREGTEAFF	TGTGCCATCAGCCCCAGGGAGGGCACTGAAGCTTTCTTT
TRBD1	TRBV9	TRBJ1-1	once	CASSPWTGGSAEAFF	TGTGCCAGCAGCCCCTGGACAGGGGGCAGCGCTGAAGCTTTCTTT
TRBD1	TRBV28	TRBJ1-2	NA	CATGYRTGDRKADGYTF	TGTGCCACGGGGTATAGGACAGGGGACCGAAAGGCGGATGGCTACACCTTC
TRBD1	TRBV19	TRBJ2-6	NA	CASMSTGGYSGANVLTF	TGTGCCAGTATGTCGACAGGGGGCTACTCTGGGGCCAACGTCCTGACTTTC
NA	TRBV28	TRBJ2-2	NA	CASSVTGPGELFF	TGTGCCAGCAGTGTAACAGGGCCCGGGGAGCTGTTTTTT
TRBD2	TRBV7-9	TRBJ2-7	once	CASSSAREGRYEQYF	TGTGCCAGCAGCTCCGCCAGGGAGGGCCGGTACGAGCAGTACTTC
NA	TRBV9	TRBJ2-7	NA	CASSVGAEQYF	TGTGCCAGCAGCGTAGGGGCCGAGCAGTACTTC
TRBD1	TRBV7-8	TRBJ2-1	once	CASSPRTGGWSEQFF	TGTGCCAGCAGCCCCCGGACAGGGGGTTGGAGTGAGCAGTTCTTC
TRBD2	TRBV7-2	TRBJ2-1	NA	CASSFSGREQFF	TGTGCCAGCAGTTTCAGCGGGAGGGAGCAGTTCTTC
NA	TRBV27	TRBJ1-6	NA	CASRPGRAYNSPLHF	TGTGCCAGCAGACCCGGGCGGGCCTATAATTCACCCCTCCACTTT
TRBD1	TRBV19	TRBJ2-7	NA	CASSPRTGLPTFAYEQYF	TGTGCCAGTAGCCCCCGGACAGGGCTTCCCACTTTCGCCTACGAGCAGTACTTC
TRBD2	TRBV19	TRBJ2-7	NA	CASSTSGGLYEQYF	TGTGCCAGTAGTACTAGCGGGGGGTTATACGAGCAGTACTTC
TRBD1	TRBV28	TRBJ2-7	NA	CASSFLGQGSSYEQYF	TGTGCCAGCAGTTTCCTTGGACAGGGGAGCTCCTACGAGCAGTACTTC
NA	TRBV18	TRBJ1-1	NA	CASSPLARVGDTEAFF	TGTGCCAGCTCACCTTTGGCGAGGGTCGGGGACACTGAAGCTTTCTTT